The clone carrying this T cell receptor beta chain was recorded once. The repertoire was sequenced with immunoSEQ multiplex PCR; TCRdb's copy has only in-frame clones and lacks some. The repertoire holds about 480,000 clones, with 70% to 90% as singletons. These data originate in a study of blood T cell repertoires in COVID-19. The overall study: In each case, the material was cDNA or gDNA derived from T cells, B-cell-depleted T cells, or PBMCs.

V was clipped by 4 bases and J by 3 bases; unmatched bases: 4. CDR3 length equals 15 residues. From germline, CDR1 is SGHNT and CDR2 YYREEE (reference sequence). This sequence joins TRBV5-4 and TRBJ2-7; 13 nucleotides match TRBD2. The sequence was collected from a woman in her late teens or twenties with acute COVID-19. The sample taken for sequencing was PBMCs or T cells enriched from blood (not recorded which). The CDR3 loop reads CASSPGLAGLYEQYF. CDR3 bases: TGTGCCAGCAGCCCGGGACTAGCGGGACTCTACGAGCAGTACTTC.